The clone carrying this T cell receptor beta chain was counted a few times. None of the patients had undergone any treatment ahead of thyroid surgery. MiXCR was used by TCRdb to re-call the PCR reads. The table records roughly 40,000 clones, roughly a sixth of them present only once. Trimming at V came to 6 bases and at J to 1 base, leaving 8 bases not matched to a gene. CDR1 is MNHNS, CDR2 SASEGT, per germline. This CDR3 is 16 amino acids long. The data are from a study of metastatic and nonmetastatic thyroid tumors. Study in general: Samples came from malignant and benign thyroid patients, and repertoires were compared across blood and tumor or nodule tissue.

The receptor was isolated from a female donor with papillary thyroid cancer or a benign thyroid nodule (not recorded which). Some clones in this sample may be carry-over from other donors' samples. The chain carries TRBV6-1 and TRBJ2-2; 7 bases match TRBD2. Sequenced sample: blood. CDR3: CASSPDQRENTGELFF. CDR3 sequence (DNA): TGTGCCAGCAGCCCTGACCAGCGGGAGAACACCGGGGAGCTGTTTTTT.